Listed here are 5 T cell receptor beta chains from one sample, sequenced in a study of PD-L1 blockade in urothelial cancer. Time point: pretreatment peripheral blood. TCRdb's table, derived via immunoSEQ multiplex PCR, lists solely in-frame clones and lacks some. The profile shows fewer than 50,000 clones, 79% of them singletons. This material consisted of PBMCs, taken around atezolizumab (anti-PD-L1) treatment. All receptors derive from a man in his 70s with urothelial cancer.

The V call is TRBV5-1, the J call TRBJ1-5; no clear D. Germline CDR1 and CDR2: SGHRS and YFSETQ. V lost 0 bases to trimming and J lost 4 bases, with 8 bases between them. The CDR3 is 14 residues long. CDR3 region: CASSLAQSNQPQHF. CDR3 coding DNA: TGCGCCAGCAGCTTGGCCCAGTCTAATCAGCCCCAGCATTTT. The full variable domain, its missing parts supplied by reference TRBV5-1 and TRBJ1-5, is KAGVTQTPRYLIKTRGQQVTLSCSPISGHRSVSWYQQTPGQGLQFLFEYFSETQRNKGNFPGRFSGRQFSNSRSEMNVSTLELGDSALYLCASSLAQSNQPQHFGDGTRLSIL.

J is TRBJ1-3 and V is TRBV29-1, with D perhaps TRBD1 (6 bases). V gave up 7 bases and J gave up 1 base, with 8 bases separating them. Germline CDR1 is SQVTM and CDR2 is ANQGSEA. The CDR3 totals 12 residues. The CDR3 DNA reads TGCAGCGCCGGGACATCTGGAAACACCATATATTTT. This gives the protein CSAGTSGNTIYF. The whole variable domain, remainder taken from reference TRBV29-1 and TRBJ1-3, is SAVISQKPSRDICQRGTSLTIQCQVDSQVTMMFWYRQQPGQSLTLIATANQGSEATYESGFVIDKFPISRPNLTFSTLTVSNMSPEDSSIYLCSAGTSGNTIYFGEGSWLTVV.

V is TRBV18 and J is TRBJ2-1; TRBD1 agrees at 9 bases. The CDR3 has 14 residues. V lost 6 bases and J lost 7; bases outside the gene matches: 7. The V gene's germline CDR1 is KGHSH and CDR2 LQKENI. CDR3 coding DNA: TGTGCCAGCTCGGACCGACAGGGGGATAATGAGCAGTTCTTC. This encodes CASSDRQGDNEQFF.

There are a few counts of this clone. J is TRBJ2-5 and V is TRBV4-1; D uncertain. Trimming left V 0 bases short and J 1 base short, with 12 bases between. Germline loops: CDR1 MGHRA, CDR2 YSYEKL. There are 16 residues in the CDR3. The CDR3: CASSQEPPSAQETQYF. Here the CDR3 DNA reads TGCGCCAGCAGCCAAGAGCCGCCCAGCGCCCAAGAGACCCAGTACTTC.

This chain uses TRBV28 with TRBJ2-6; 8 bases are a match to TRBD2. The germline gives CDR1 MDHEN, CDR2 SYDVKM. V shed 9 bases, J shed 4 bases, and the junction held 11 bases outside the gene matches. The CDR3 spans 16 residues. Here the CDR3 DNA reads TGTGCCAGTTGGGCAGCGGGGGCGCGAGGGGCCAACGTCCTGACTTTC. It specifies CASWAAGARGANVLTF.